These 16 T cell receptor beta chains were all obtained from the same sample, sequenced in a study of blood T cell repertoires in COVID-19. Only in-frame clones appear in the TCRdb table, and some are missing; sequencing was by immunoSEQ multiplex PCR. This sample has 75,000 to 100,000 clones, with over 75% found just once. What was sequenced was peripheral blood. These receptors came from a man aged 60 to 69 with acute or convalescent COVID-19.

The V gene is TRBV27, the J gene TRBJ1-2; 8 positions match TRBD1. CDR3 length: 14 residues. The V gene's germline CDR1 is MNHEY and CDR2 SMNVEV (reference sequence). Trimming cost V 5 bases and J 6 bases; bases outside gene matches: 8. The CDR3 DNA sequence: TGTGCCAGCAGTATGAGGACAGGGTACCATGGCTACACCTTC. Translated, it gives CASSMRTGYHGYTF.

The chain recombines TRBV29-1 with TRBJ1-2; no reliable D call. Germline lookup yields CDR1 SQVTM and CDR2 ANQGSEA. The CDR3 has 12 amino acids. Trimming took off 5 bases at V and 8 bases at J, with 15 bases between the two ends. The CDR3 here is CSVTEASLGYTF. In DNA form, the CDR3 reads TGCAGCGTTACGGAGGCGTCCCTAGGCTACACCTTC.

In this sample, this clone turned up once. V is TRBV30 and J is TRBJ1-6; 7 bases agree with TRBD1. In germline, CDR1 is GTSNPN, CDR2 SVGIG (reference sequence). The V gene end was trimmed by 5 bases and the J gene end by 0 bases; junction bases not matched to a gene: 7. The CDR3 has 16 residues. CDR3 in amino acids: CAWVRQGSSYNSPLHF. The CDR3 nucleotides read TGTGCCTGGGTGCGACAGGGAAGCTCCTATAATTCACCCCTCCACTTT.

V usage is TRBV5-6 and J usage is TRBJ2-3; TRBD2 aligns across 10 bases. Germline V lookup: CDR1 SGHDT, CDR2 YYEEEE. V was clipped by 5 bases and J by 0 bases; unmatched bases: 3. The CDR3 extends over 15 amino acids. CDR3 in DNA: TGTGCCAGCAGTGGACTAGCGGAAAGCACAGATACGCAGTATTTT. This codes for CASSGLAESTDTQYF.

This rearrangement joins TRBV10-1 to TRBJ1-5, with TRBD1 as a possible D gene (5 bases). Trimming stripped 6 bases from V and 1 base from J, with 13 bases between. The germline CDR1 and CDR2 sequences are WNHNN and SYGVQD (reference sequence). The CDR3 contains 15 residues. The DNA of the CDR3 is TGCGCCAGCAGAGACAGTTATAGGAGCAATCAGCCCCAGCATTTT. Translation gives CASRDSYRSNQPQHF.

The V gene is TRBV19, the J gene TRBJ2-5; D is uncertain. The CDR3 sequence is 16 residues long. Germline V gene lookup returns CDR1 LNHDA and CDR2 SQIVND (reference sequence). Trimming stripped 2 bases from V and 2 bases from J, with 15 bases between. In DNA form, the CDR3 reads TGTGCCAGTAGTATAACGGCTACCCTCGGGCAAGAGACCCAGTACTTC. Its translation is CASSITATLGQETQYF.

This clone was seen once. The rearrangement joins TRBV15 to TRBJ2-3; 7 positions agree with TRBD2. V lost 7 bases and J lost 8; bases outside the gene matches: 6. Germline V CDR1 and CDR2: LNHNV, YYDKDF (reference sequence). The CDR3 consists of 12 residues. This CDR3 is CATKGGGSTQYF. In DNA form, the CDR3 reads TGTGCCACCAAAGGCGGGGGATCTACGCAGTATTTT.

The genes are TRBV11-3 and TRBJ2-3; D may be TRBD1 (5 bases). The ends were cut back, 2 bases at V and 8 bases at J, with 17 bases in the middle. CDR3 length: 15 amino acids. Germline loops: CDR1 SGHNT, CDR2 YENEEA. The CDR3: CASSLQQATKGTQYF. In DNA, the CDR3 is TGTGCCAGCAGCTTACAACAGGCAACTAAGGGTACGCAGTATTTT.

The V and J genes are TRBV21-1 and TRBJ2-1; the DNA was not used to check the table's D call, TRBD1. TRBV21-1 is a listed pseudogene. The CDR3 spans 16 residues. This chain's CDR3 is CASSSKTGVAYNEQFF. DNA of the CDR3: TGTGCCAGCAGCAGTAAGACAGGGGTGGCCTACAATGAGCAGTTCTTC.

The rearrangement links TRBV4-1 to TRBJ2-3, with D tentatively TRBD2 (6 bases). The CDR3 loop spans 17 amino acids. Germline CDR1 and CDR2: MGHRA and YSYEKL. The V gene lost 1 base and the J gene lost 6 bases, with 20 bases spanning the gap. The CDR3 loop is CASSQVGGGYGQDTQYF. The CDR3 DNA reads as TGCGCCAGCAGCCAAGTCGGGGGAGGTTACGGCCAGGATACGCAGTATTTT.

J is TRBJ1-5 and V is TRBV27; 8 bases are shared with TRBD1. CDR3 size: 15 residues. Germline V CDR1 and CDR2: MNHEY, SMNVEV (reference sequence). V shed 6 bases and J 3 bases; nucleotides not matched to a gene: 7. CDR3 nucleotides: TGTGCCAGCAGGCCCCGGGACAGGCCCAATCAGCCCCAGCATTTT. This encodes CASRPRDRPNQPQHF.

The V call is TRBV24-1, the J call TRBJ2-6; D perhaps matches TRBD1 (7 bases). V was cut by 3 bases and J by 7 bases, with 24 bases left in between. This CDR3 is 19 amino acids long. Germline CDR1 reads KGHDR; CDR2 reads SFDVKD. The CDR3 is CATSDPPRQGLKLANVLTF. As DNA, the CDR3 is TGTGCCACCAGTGATCCCCCTCGACAGGGACTCAAACTTGCCAACGTCCTGACTTTC.

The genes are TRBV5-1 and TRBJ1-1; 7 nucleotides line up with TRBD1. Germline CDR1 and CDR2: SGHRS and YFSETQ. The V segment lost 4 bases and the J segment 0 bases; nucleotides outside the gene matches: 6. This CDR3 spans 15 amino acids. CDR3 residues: CASSPGGHVNTEAFF. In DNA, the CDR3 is TGCGCCAGCAGCCCAGGGGGACATGTGAACACTGAAGCTTTCTTT.

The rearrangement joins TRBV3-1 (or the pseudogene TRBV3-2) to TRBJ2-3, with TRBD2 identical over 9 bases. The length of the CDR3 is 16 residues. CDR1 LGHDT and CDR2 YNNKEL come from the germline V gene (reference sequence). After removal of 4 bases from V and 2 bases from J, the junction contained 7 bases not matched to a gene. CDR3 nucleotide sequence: TGTGCCAGCAGCCCCCAGGTAGCGGGAGACACAGATACGCAGTATTTT. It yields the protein CASSPQVAGDTDTQYF.

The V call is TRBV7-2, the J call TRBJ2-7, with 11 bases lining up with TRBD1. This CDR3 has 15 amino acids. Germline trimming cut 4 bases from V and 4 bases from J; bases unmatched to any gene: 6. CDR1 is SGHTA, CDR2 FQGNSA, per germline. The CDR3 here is CASSSRTGGAYEQYF. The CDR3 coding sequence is TGTGCCAGCAGCTCCCGGACAGGGGGCGCATACGAGCAGTACTTC.

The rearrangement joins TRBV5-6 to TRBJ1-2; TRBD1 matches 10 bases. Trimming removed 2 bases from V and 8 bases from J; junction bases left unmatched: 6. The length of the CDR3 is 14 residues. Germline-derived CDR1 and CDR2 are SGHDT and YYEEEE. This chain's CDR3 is CASSLDRGLGGYTF. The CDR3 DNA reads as TGTGCCAGCAGCTTAGACAGGGGGCTCGGGGGCTACACCTTC.